What follows are 32 T cell receptor beta chains derived from one specimen sequenced in a study of T-cell reconstitution after alpha-beta-depleted transplantation in children. The TCRbeta library was prepared with unique molecular identifiers. In TCRdb, the PCR reads were re-called with MiXCR into one record per CDR3 protein. The repertoire consists of about 610,000 distinct CDR3 sequences, with 10% occurring once and the leading ten covering about 4.3%. This specimen was PBMCs from the stem cell graft donor, taken from the stem cell graft. The source is a human donor who donated a stem cell graft to a child with acute myeloid leukemia.

The chain has TRBV5-1 and TRBJ2-7; 9 nucleotides agree with TRBD2. Trimming took 4 bases from V and 2 from J; bases not matched to a gene: 19. CDR3 length: 19 amino acids. Germline-derived CDR1 and CDR2 are SGHRS and YFSETQ. This CDR3 is CASSLRLAAPPRATYEQYF. The CDR3 region has the DNA TGCGCCAGCAGCCTCCGACTAGCGGCCCCTCCGAGGGCAACCTACGAGCAGTACTTC.

This clonotype was seen a few times. The chain couples TRBV11-2 to TRBJ2-1; D remains ambiguous. Trimming removed 7 bases at V and 2 bases at J, with 9 bases between. Germline V gene data show CDR1 as SGHAT and CDR2 as FQNNGV. This CDR3 comprises 13 residues. The CDR3 DNA sequence: TGTGCCAGCATTAGACCAGCCTACAATGAGCAGTTCTTC. Its translation: CASIRPAYNEQFF.

This clonotype was detected only a few times. The chain is built from TRBV15 and TRBJ1-1; TRBD1 is a possible D gene (5 bases). The V gene lost 0 bases and the J gene lost 5 bases, with 16 bases spanning the gap. CDR1 LNHNV and CDR2 YYDKDF come from the germline V gene (reference sequence). CDR3 length equals 16 residues. This chain's CDR3 is CATSRDNIREGTEAFF. CDR3 coding DNA: TGTGCCACCAGCAGAGATAATATCAGGGAAGGAACTGAAGCTTTCTTT. The full variable domain, with the rest looked up from reference TRBV15 and TRBJ1-1, is DAMVIQNPRYQVTQFGKPVTLSCSQTLNHNVMYWYQQKSSQAPKLLFHYYDKDFNNEADTPDNFQSRRPNTSFCFLDIRSPGLGDTAMYLCATSRDNIREGTEAFFGQGTRLTVV.

The sample holds many counts of this clonotype. This sequence joins TRBV29-1 and TRBJ2-7, with D uncertain. With 1 base removed from V and 2 bases from J, the gap between germline ends came to 9 bases. CDR3 size: 13 residues. Germline CDR1 and CDR2: SQVTM and ANQGSEA. CDR3: CSVEAGLTYEQYF. CDR3 DNA: TGCAGCGTTGAAGCCGGGCTCACCTACGAGCAGTACTTC.

In this sample, this clonotype turned up many times. A much bigger clone sits one base away, suggesting this may be a read error. This chain uses TRBV5-1 with TRBJ2-3, with D unclear. The CDR3 consists of 12 residues. Germline V CDR1 and CDR2: SGHRS, YFSETQ. As DNA, the CDR3 is TGTGCCAGCAGCATAAGCACAGATACGCAGTATTTT. Encoded protein: CASSISTDTQYF.

This clonotype was seen at least ten times. Since a much larger clone is just one base distant, this may be a read error. This chain joins TRBV27 and TRBJ2-3, with a weak D call TRBD2 (5 bases). Deletions cut 3 bases from V and 5 bases from J, with 6 bases between. Germline V gene sequence: CDR1 MNHEY, CDR2 SMNVEV (reference sequence). The CDR3 spans 12 residues. The CDR3 coding sequence is TGTGCCAGCAGTTTCGGGGAAGATACGCAGTATTTT. It encodes CASSFGEDTQYF.

The gene calls are TRBV7-2 and TRBJ2-7; D uncertain. V gave up 5 bases and J gave up 6 bases, with 14 bases separating them. CDR3 size: 13 residues. Germline V gene data show CDR1 as SGHTA and CDR2 as FQGNSA. CDR3 DNA: TGTGCCAGCAGCCTATATAAGGCCGCCGAGCAGTACTTC. This codes for CASSLYKAAEQYF.

This clonotype was detected a few times. Lacking the conserved final phenylalanine or tryptophan, this CDR3 likely reflects a read error. The chain combines TRBV15 with TRBJ1-1; maybe TRBD1 (6 bases). V lost 5 bases and J lost 0, with 13 bases in between. CDR3 size: 15 residues. CDR1 and CDR2 (germline): LNHNV, YYDKDF (reference sequence). The DNA of the CDR3 is TGTGCCACCAGCGGACCGGGACACATGAACACTGAAGCTTTCCTT. Protein: CATSGPGHMNTEAFL.

The chain employs TRBV29-1 and TRBJ2-3, with D possibly TRBD1 on 6 matching bases. V was clipped by 5 bases and J by 0 bases, with 12 bases between them. Germline CDR1 is SQVTM and CDR2 is ANQGSEA. This CDR3 has 14 residues. The CDR3 DNA sequence: TGCAGCGTTCTCGTCGGACAGAGCACAGATACGCAGTATTTT. It specifies CSVLVGQSTDTQYF.

This clonotype occurred a few times. The J gene is TRBJ2-7, the V gene TRBV15; D might be TRBD1 (6 bases). Germline CDR1 reads LNHNV; CDR2 reads YYDKDF (reference sequence). CDR3 length: 15 amino acids. The V end lost 0 bases, the J end lost 5 bases, and 14 bases lay between the germline ends. CDR3 nucleotides: TGTGCCACCAGCAGAGACGACAGGTCAAAGGACGAGCAGTACTTC. It yields the protein CATSRDDRSKDEQYF. The full variable domain, completed using reference TRBV15 and TRBJ2-7, is DAMVIQNPRYQVTQFGKPVTLSCSQTLNHNVMYWYQQKSSQAPKLLFHYYDKDFNNEADTPDNFQSRRPNTSFCFLDIRSPGLGDTAMYLCATSRDDRSKDEQYFGPGTRLTVT.

Only a few counts were recorded for this clonotype. This chain connects TRBV29-1 to TRBJ2-5; no firm D call. Germline CDR1 is SQVTM and CDR2 is ANQGSEA. Trimming pared 3 bases from V and 2 bases from J, leaving 16 bases between. This CDR3 region has 15 residues. CDR3 sequence reads: CSVDGVRVSQETQYF. CDR3 DNA: TGCAGCGTTGATGGGGTACGAGTTAGTCAAGAGACCCAGTACTTC.

J is TRBJ2-1 and V is TRBV5-1, with D possibly matching TRBD2 (5 bases). This CDR3 comprises 13 residues. Trimming pared 5 bases from V and 2 bases from J, leaving 8 bases between. Germline CDR1 SGHRS, CDR2 YFSETQ. The CDR3 reads CASRRAPYNEQFF. The CDR3 DNA follows: TGCGCCAGCAGGAGGGCGCCCTACAATGAGCAGTTCTTC.

Ten or more counts support this clonotype. The rearrangement uses TRBV5-1 and TRBJ1-5, with TRBD1 identical over 7 bases. Germline-derived CDR1 and CDR2 are SGHRS and YFSETQ. V shed 1 base and J 4 bases; nucleotides not matched to a gene: 5. The CDR3 has 15 residues. The CDR3 is CASSLSGTENQPQHF. CDR3 sequence (DNA): TGCGCCAGCAGCTTGAGCGGGACAGAAAATCAGCCCCAGCATTTT.

This clonotype appeared a few times. The chain has TRBV20-1 and TRBJ2-1; 11 bases line up with TRBD1. With 2 bases clipped from V and 3 bases from J, the junction kept 6 bases outside the gene matches. The length of the CDR3 is 16 residues. The germline gives CDR1 DFQATT, CDR2 SNEGSKA (reference sequence). CDR3 sequence: CSARPPGTGGYNEQFF. CDR3 DNA sequence: TGCAGTGCTAGACCTCCCGGGACAGGGGGCTACAATGAGCAGTTCTTC.

This clonotype has just a few counts. The V gene is TRBV5-1, the J gene TRBJ2-5; the match to TRBD2 covers 8 bases. Trimming took 4 bases from V and 1 from J; bases not matched to a gene: 6. The CDR3 spans 15 residues. Germline lookup yields CDR1 SGHRS and CDR2 YFSETQ. This CDR3 reads CASSPTGTSQETQYF. In nucleotides, the CDR3 is TGCGCCAGCAGCCCGACCGGGACTAGCCAAGAGACCCAGTACTTC.

This clonotype was seen more than once but under ten times. The chain uses TRBV20-1 and TRBJ2-7, with TRBD2 identical over 7 bases. CDR1 is DFQATT and CDR2 is SNEGSKA in the germline V gene (reference sequence). The CDR3 spans 13 residues. With V trimmed by 5 bases and J by 1 base, 5 bases remained unmatched. In DNA, the CDR3 is TGCAGTGCTCACAGCGGGGTTTCCTACGAGCAGTACTTC. This encodes CSAHSGVSYEQYF.

This clonotype was observed at least ten times. The genes are TRBV5-1 and TRBJ2-5; D is uncertain. In germline, CDR1 is SGHRS, CDR2 YFSETQ. The germline V and J ends were trimmed by 2 bases and 2 bases, with 4 bases remaining between them. The CDR3 has 12 residues. The CDR3 region has the DNA TGCGCCAGCAGCTTCCGGCAAGAGACCCAGTACTTC. Translated: CASSFRQETQYF.

The chain recombines TRBV7-2 with TRBJ2-3; D unresolved. CDR3 length: 13 amino acids. The ends were cut back, 5 bases at V and 5 bases at J, with 11 bases in the middle. Germline CDR1 SGHTA, CDR2 FQGNSA. The CDR3 reads CASSLDWLDTQYF. The CDR3 region has the DNA TGTGCCAGCAGCCTCGACTGGCTAGATACGCAGTATTTT. Variable domain in full (rest from reference TRBV7-2 and TRBJ2-3): GAGVSQSPSNKVTEKGKDVELRCDPISGHTALYWYRQSLGQGLEFLIYFQGNSAPDKSGLPSDRFSAERTGGSVSTLTIQRTQQEDSAVYLCASSLDWLDTQYFGPGTRLTVL.

This clonotype was counted at least ten times. The chain recombines TRBV10-3 with TRBJ2-1, with D perhaps TRBD2 (7 bases). Germline V gives CDR1 ENHRY, CDR2 SYGVKD. V was clipped by 0 bases and J by 8 bases, with 14 bases between them. CDR3 length equals 15 residues. The DNA of the CDR3 is TGTGCCATCAGTGAGTCCCCGGGGGGCCGAGATGAGCAGTTCTTC. Its protein is CAISESPGGRDEQFF.

This clonotype was counted many times. J is TRBJ2-5 and V is TRBV3-1; 9 bases match TRBD1. Germline values: CDR1 LGHDT, CDR2 YNNKEL (reference sequence). After removal of 5 bases from V and 4 bases from J, the junction contained 8 bases not matched to a gene. CDR3 size: 15 residues. As DNA, the CDR3 is TGTGCCAGCAGCAAACGAGGGACAGGGCGAGAGACCCAGTACTTC. It specifies CASSKRGTGRETQYF.

In its sample, this clonotype was seen a few times. The gene calls are TRBV20-1 and TRBJ2-5, with 12 bases fitting TRBD2. CDR3 size: 16 residues. Trimming took 6 bases from V and 4 from J; bases not matched to a gene: 12. Germline assignment: CDR1 DFQATT and CDR2 SNEGSKA (reference sequence). As DNA, the CDR3 is TGCAGTGCCCCCCCACGACTAGCGGGAGTGGGAGAGACCCAGTACTTC. It yields the protein CSAPPRLAGVGETQYF.

This clonotype came up many times. The chain employs TRBV20-1 and TRBJ1-1; D uncertain. Trimming stripped 3 bases from V and 0 bases from J, with 2 bases between. The germline V gene encodes CDR1 DFQATT and CDR2 SNEGSKA (reference sequence). This CDR3 is built from 11 residues. This CDR3 reads CSARMNTEAFF. The CDR3 nucleotides are TGCAGTGCTAGGATGAACACTGAAGCTTTCTTT.

This clonotype occurred many times. This rearrangement joins TRBV28 to TRBJ2-3; no clear D gene. This CDR3 is built from 14 residues. The V end was cut by 3 bases, the J end by 5 bases, with 12 bases between. Germline CDR1 and CDR2: MDHEN and SYDVKM. The CDR3 loop is CASSFKVAGDTQYF. The CDR3 coding sequence is TGTGCCAGCAGTTTTAAGGTAGCTGGAGATACGCAGTATTTT.

A few counts support this clonotype. The V gene is TRBV12-3 or TRBV12-4, the J gene TRBJ1-2, with 9 bases fitting TRBD1. V was pared by 3 bases and J by 6 bases, with 8 bases of the junction left unmatched. The CDR3 has 15 residues. The CDR3 spells CASSLAPTGGDGYTF. In nucleotides, the CDR3 is TGTGCCAGCAGTTTGGCCCCCACAGGGGGCGATGGCTACACCTTC.

This clonotype was counted between two and nine times. This chain connects TRBV30 to TRBJ2-1, with 8 bases that match TRBD1. CDR1 GTSNPN and CDR2 SVGIG come from the germline V gene (reference sequence). The V segment lost 3 bases and the J segment 0 bases; nucleotides outside the gene matches: 4. The CDR3 extends over 15 amino acids. The CDR3 DNA follows: TGTGCCTGGAGCAGGGGGCAAAGCTCCTACAATGAGCAGTTCTTC. Translating gives CAWSRGQSSYNEQFF.

The V and J genes are TRBV25-1 and TRBJ2-1; 12 bases line up with TRBD1. The CDR3 has 18 amino acids. J gave up 0 bases and V 5 bases, and 8 bases lay outside the gene matches. Germline CDR1 reads MGHDK; CDR2 reads SYGVNS. DNA of the CDR3: TGTGCCAGCAGTCCGGGGACAGGGGGCACTAGCTCCTACAATGAGCAGTTCTTC. As protein: CASSPGTGGTSSYNEQFF.

The chain combines TRBV14 with TRBJ2-3; a weak D match, TRBD2 (5 bases). Trimming took 5 bases from V and 0 from J, leaving 15 bases between them. Germline-derived CDR1 and CDR2 are SGHDN and FVKESK. The CDR3 covers 16 residues. The CDR3 sequence is CASSFEGTTSTDTQYF. CDR3 sequence (DNA): TGTGCCAGCAGCTTCGAGGGCACCACTAGCACAGATACGCAGTATTTT.

J is TRBJ2-3 and V is TRBV30; no firm D call. The CDR3 extends over 13 amino acids. V dropped 3 bases and J dropped 1 base, with 8 bases sitting between them. Looked up from germline, CDR1 is GTSNPN and CDR2 is SVGIG (reference sequence). CDR3 nucleotides: TGTGCCTGGAGCATCGGACGCACAGATACGCAGTATTTT. Its protein is CAWSIGRTDTQYF.

This chain connects TRBV20-1 to TRBJ1-1, with D possibly matching TRBD1 (6 bases). The CDR3 covers 14 residues. V was trimmed by 3 bases and J by 3 bases, leaving 14 bases between them. CDR1 is DFQATT and CDR2 is SNEGSKA in the germline V gene (reference sequence). CDR3 nucleotides: TGCAGTGCTAGTCCCAAGGGGGTGCACACTGAAGCTTTCTTT. It encodes CSASPKGVHTEAFF.

In this sample, this clonotype turned up a few times. The chain couples TRBV29-1 to TRBJ2-5; 15 nucleotides match TRBD2. The CDR3 is 16 residues long. Germline V gene sequence: CDR1 SQVTM, CDR2 ANQGSEA. The V and J ends lost 7 bases and 4 bases, in that order; junction bases with no gene match: 10. The CDR3 loop is CSAAPGLAGGGETQYF. Here the CDR3 DNA reads TGCAGCGCTGCTCCGGGACTAGCGGGAGGAGGAGAGACCCAGTACTTC.

The sample holds many counts of this clonotype. V usage is TRBV14 and J usage is TRBJ2-3, with 8 bases lining up with TRBD2. Trimming took 0 bases from V and 2 from J; bases not matched to a gene: 7. The CDR3 contains 17 residues. CDR1 and CDR2 from the germline V gene are SGHDN and FVKESK. The CDR3 coding sequence is TGTGCCAGCAGCCAAGAAAGCCTAGCGGGTCCCACAGATACGCAGTATTTT. It codes for CASSQESLAGPTDTQYF.

This clonotype was detected only a few times. The J gene is TRBJ1-2, the V gene TRBV27; D is undetermined. The V end lost 5 bases, the J end lost 3 bases, and 10 bases lay between the germline ends. Looked up from germline, CDR1 is MNHEY and CDR2 is SMNVEV (reference sequence). This CDR3 has 13 residues. DNA of the CDR3: TGTGCCAGCAGTCGCGAGTCAGACTATGGCTACACCTTC. Translating gives CASSRESDYGYTF.